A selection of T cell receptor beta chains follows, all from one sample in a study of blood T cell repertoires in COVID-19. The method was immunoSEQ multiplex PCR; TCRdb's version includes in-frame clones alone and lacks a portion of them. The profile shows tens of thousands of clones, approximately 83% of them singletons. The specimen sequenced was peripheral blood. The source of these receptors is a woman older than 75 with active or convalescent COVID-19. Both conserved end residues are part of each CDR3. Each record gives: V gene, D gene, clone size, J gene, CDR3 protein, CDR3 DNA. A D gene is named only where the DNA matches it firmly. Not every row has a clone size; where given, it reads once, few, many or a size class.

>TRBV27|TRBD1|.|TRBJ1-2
CASSPLHRGGNYGYTF
TGTGCCAGCAGCCCTTTGCACAGGGGGGGTAACTATGGCTACACCTTC
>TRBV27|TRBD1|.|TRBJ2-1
CASSFIQGVQNEQFF
TGTGCCAGCAGTTTCATACAGGGGGTTCAAAATGAGCAGTTCTTC
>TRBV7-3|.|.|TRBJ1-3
CASSLDRFSGNTIYF
TGTGCCAGCAGCCTCGACAGGTTCTCTGGAAACACCATATATTTT
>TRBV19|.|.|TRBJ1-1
CASSIVSYGEAFF
TGTGCCAGTAGTATAGTTAGCTACGGGGAGGCTTTCTTT
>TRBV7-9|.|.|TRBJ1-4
CASSLLGEFNEKLFF
TGTGCCAGCAGCCTACTCGGGGAGTTTAATGAAAAACTGTTTTTT
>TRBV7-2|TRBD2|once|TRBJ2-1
CASSFRLAGPNEQFF
TGTGCCAGCAGCTTCCGACTAGCGGGTCCGAATGAGCAGTTCTTC
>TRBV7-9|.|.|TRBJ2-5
CASSLGGWGLGQETQYF
TGTGCCAGCAGCTTAGGTGGCTGGGGACTTGGCCAAGAGACCCAGTACTTC
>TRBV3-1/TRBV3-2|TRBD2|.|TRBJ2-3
CASSQRGGDVTQYF
TGTGCCAGCAGCCAGCGGGGGGGCGACGTTACGCAGTATTTT
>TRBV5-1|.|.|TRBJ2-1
CASSLSPLSSYNEQFF
TGCGCCAGCAGCCTCTCTCCTCTAAGCTCCTACAATGAGCAGTTCTTC
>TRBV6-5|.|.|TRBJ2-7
CASRGLRYEQYF
TGTGCCAGCAGGGGACTGAGGTACGAGCAGTACTTC
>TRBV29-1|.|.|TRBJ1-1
CSVVPGSTEAFF
TGCAGCGTTGTACCGGGTTCCACTGAAGCTTTCTTT
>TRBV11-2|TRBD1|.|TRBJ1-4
CARRRGRKGGEKLFF
TGTGCCAGGAGGAGGGGGCGCAAAGGAGGAGAAAAACTGTTTTTT
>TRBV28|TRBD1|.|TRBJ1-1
CASSLGTGNTEAFF
TGTGCCAGCAGTTTAGGGACAGGGAACACTGAAGCTTTCTTT
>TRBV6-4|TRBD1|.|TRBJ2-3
CASSRDRLADTQYF
TGTGCCAGCAGTCGGGACAGGTTGGCAGATACGCAGTATTTT
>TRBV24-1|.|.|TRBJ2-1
CATSDSSYNEQFF
TGTGCCACCAGTGACAGCTCCTACAATGAGCAGTTCTTC
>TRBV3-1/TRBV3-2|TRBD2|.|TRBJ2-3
CASGLAGGPRTDTQYF
TGTGCCAGCGGACTAGCGGGAGGGCCGAGGACAGATACGCAGTATTTT
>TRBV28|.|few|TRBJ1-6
CASSLPKGNNSPLHF
TGTGCCAGCAGCCTCCCAAAGGGGAATAATTCACCCCTCCACTTT
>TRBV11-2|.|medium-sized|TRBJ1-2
CASSLGTDTNYGYTF
TGTGCCAGCAGCTTAGGAACAGATACTAACTATGGCTACACCTTC
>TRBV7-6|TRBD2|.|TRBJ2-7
CASSLSGGYEQYF
TGTGCCAGCAGCTTAAGCGGGGGTTACGAGCAGTACTTC
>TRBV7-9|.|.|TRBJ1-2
CASSLAMPAGGYTF
TGTGCCAGCAGCTTAGCAATGCCGGCGGGTGGCTACACCTTC
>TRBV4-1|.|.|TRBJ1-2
CASSQSRGGYGYTF
TGCGCCAGCAGCCAATCCAGGGGCGGCTATGGCTACACCTTC
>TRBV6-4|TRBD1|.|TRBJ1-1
CASRLTGDTEAFF
TGTGCCAGCAGACTGACAGGGGACACTGAAGCTTTCTTT
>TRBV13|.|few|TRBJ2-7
CASSLEGDEQYF
TGTGCCAGCAGCTTAGAAGGGGACGAGCAGTACTTC
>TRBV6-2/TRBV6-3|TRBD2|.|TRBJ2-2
CASSSSVAGGPNTGELFF
TGTGCCAGCAGCTCCTCTGTAGCGGGGGGGCCGAACACCGGGGAGCTGTTTTTT
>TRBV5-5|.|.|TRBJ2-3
CASSWGDAKSDTQYF
TGTGCCAGCAGCTGGGGGGATGCAAAATCTGATACGCAGTATTTT
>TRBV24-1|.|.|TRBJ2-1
CATSTYCVF
TGTGCCACCAGTACGTATTGCGTCTTC
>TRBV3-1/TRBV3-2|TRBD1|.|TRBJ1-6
CASTQGGGGSPLHF
TGTGCCAGCACACAAGGAGGGGGCGGGTCACCCCTCCACTTT
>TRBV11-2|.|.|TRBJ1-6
CASSLGPGGFSYNSPLHF
TGTGCCAGCAGCTTAGGGCCCGGGGGGTTCTCCTATAATTCACCCCTCCACTTT
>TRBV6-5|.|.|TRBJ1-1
CASSYSGHLNTEAFF
TGTGCCAGCAGTTACTCGGGACACCTGAACACTGAAGCTTTCTTT
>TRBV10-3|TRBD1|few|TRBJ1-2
CAISARTGPNYGYTF
TGTGCCATCAGCGCAAGGACAGGGCCTAACTATGGCTACACCTTC
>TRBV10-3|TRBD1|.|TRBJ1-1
CAIRQGAHTEAFF
TGTGCCATCAGACAGGGGGCCCACACTGAAGCTTTCTTT
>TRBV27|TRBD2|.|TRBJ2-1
CASRPSGRAYEQFF
TGTGCCAGTAGACCTAGCGGGAGGGCCTATGAGCAGTTCTTC
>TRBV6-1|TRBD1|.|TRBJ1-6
CASSEAGQFSPLHF
TGTGCCAGCAGTGAAGCGGGACAGTTCTCACCCCTCCACTTT
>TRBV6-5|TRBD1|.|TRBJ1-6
CASSLRQGNSPLHF
TGTGCCAGCAGCCTCAGACAGGGAAATTCACCCCTCCACTTT
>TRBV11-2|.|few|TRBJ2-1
CASSLESAFNNEQFF
TGTGCCAGCAGCTTAGAAAGCGCCTTCAACAATGAGCAGTTCTTC
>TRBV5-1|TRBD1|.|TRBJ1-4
CASSLVEGAAANEKLFF
TGCGCCAGCAGCTTGGTTGAGGGGGCTGCGGCTAATGAAAAACTGTTTTTT
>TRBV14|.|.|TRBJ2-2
CASSPVGAGNTGELFF
TGTGCCAGCAGCCCCGTCGGAGCGGGGAACACCGGGGAGCTGTTTTTT
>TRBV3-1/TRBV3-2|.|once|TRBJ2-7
CASSPGVYREGEQYF
TGTGCCAGCAGCCCAGGTGTGTACAGGGAGGGCGAGCAGTACTTC
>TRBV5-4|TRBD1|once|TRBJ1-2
CASSPGQGPYGYTF
TGTGCCAGCAGCCCCGGACAGGGCCCCTATGGCTACACCTTC
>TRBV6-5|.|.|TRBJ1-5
CASSWSGGGNQPQHF
TGTGCCAGCAGTTGGTCGGGAGGTGGCAATCAGCCCCAGCATTTT
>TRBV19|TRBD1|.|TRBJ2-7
CASSSGTGSFEQYF
TGTGCCAGTAGTTCGGGGACAGGGTCGTTCGAGCAGTACTTC
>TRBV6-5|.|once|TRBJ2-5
CASRWWDNQETQYF
TGTGCCAGCAGATGGTGGGACAACCAAGAGACCCAGTACTTC
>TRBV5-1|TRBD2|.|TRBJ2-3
CASSLGRWLAGERHTDTQYF
TGCGCCAGCAGCTTGGGGAGGTGGCTAGCGGGGGAGCGACACACAGATACGCAGTATTTT
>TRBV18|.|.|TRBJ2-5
CASSPGLAGQETQYF
TGTGCCAGCTCACCAGGGTTGGCAGGGCAAGAGACCCAGTACTTC
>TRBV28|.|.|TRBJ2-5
CASRAAGEETQYF
TGTGCCAGCAGGGCCGCTGGAGAAGAGACCCAGTACTTC
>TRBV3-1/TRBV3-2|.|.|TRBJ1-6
CASSQRGGPGDSPLHF
TGTGCCAGCAGCCAAAGGGGGGGCCCAGGGGATTCACCCCTCCACTTT
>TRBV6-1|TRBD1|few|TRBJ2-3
CASSEVGQPSDTQYF
TGTGCCAGCAGTGAAGTGGGACAGCCGTCGGATACGCAGTATTTT